A selection of T cell receptor beta chains follows, all from one sample in a study of vaccination and CD4 T cells after COVID-19. Each CDR3 protein is one row after TCRdb ran MiXCR on the PCR reads. The table includes about 19,000 distinct CDR3 sequences, under 55% detected once. Their antigen targets remain unknown. The sample in question was CD4+ T cells from blood, cultured in vitro, obtained before SARS-CoV-2 vaccination. Every receptor here comes from a human donor who had recovered from COVID-19. The CDR3 runs from the conserved cysteine through the conserved F or W. Each record gives: clone size, D gene, V gene, J gene, CDR3 protein, CDR3 DNA. The D gene is left open where the match is weak. Clone size is given for some rows only: seen once, a few or many times, or a class if the clone is expanded.

>few|TRBD2|TRBV6-1|TRBJ2-5
CASSPTREVPAFSSGDLQETQYF
TGTGCCAGCAGTCCGACGAGGGAGGTTCCAGCTTTTTCTAGCGGGGACCTCCAAGAGACCCAGTACTTC
>.|.|TRBV28|TRBJ1-6
CASSSPQGARASPLHF
TGTGCCAGCAGTTCACCTCAGGGCGCGCGGGCTTCACCCCTCCACTTT
>.|.|TRBV7-9|TRBJ1-2
CASSPLLAGYGYTF
TGTGCCAGCAGCCCCTTATTGGCTGGCTATGGCTACACCTTC
>.|.|TRBV19|TRBJ2-6
CASSRRMDWYSGANVLTF
TGTGCCAGTAGCCGGAGGATGGACTGGTACTCTGGGGCCAACGTCCTGACTTTC
>few|TRBD1|TRBV6-1|TRBJ1-6
CASRREAGTGDSPLHF
TGTGCCAGCAGGAGGGAGGCCGGGACAGGTGATTCACCCCTCCACTTT
>few|.|TRBV7-9|TRBJ2-3
CASSLAGSGIDTQYF
TGTGCCAGCAGCTTAGCCGGGTCCGGGATCGATACGCAGTATTTT
>few|.|TRBV2|TRBJ1-1
CASSVEGRTEAFF
TGTGCCAGCAGTGTCGAGGGACGCACTGAAGCTTTCTTT
>once|.|TRBV14|TRBJ2-4
CASSHYQVAKNIQYF
TGTGCCAGCAGCCACTACCAGGTAGCCAAAAACATTCAGTACTTC
>few|.|TRBV19|TRBJ1-5
CASSIVAWRGTGSPQHF
TGTGCCAGTAGTATAGTTGCCTGGAGGGGAACAGGCTCGCCCCAGCATTTT
>.|TRBD2|TRBV29-1|TRBJ2-3
CSVGRSSGGPTDTQYF
TGCAGCGTGGGGAGGTCCAGCGGGGGACCCACAGATACGCAGTATTTT
>.|.|TRBV7-2|TRBJ2-7
CASSPSQGGFYEQYF
TGTGCCAGCAGCCCCTCCCAGGGGGGGTTTTACGAGCAGTACTTC
>.|.|TRBV7-9|TRBJ2-7
CAGSLVSGYEQYF
TGTGCCGGCAGCCTAGTTTCGGGTTACGAGCAGTACTTC
>.|TRBD1|TRBV6-5|TRBJ2-7
CASSYSNPGQGVYEQYF
TGTGCCAGCAGTTACTCGAATCCGGGACAGGGGGTCTACGAGCAGTACTTC
>once|.|TRBV20-1|TRBJ2-1
CSATSRSVYEQFF
TGCAGTGCTACTTCTAGGTCGGTCTATGAGCAGTTCTTC
>few|.|TRBV7-3|TRBJ2-1
CASSLHLGPRNEQFF
TGTGCCAGCAGCCTCCATCTTGGGCCCCGCAATGAGCAGTTCTTC
>.|.|TRBV7-2|TRBJ2-4
CASSFDRTGAKNIQYF
TGTGCCAGCAGCTTTGACCGAACAGGGGCCAAAAACATTCAGTACTTC
>.|.|TRBV7-2|TRBJ1-1
CASSSSDKNTEAFF
TGTGCCAGCAGCTCCTCAGACAAGAACACTGAAGCTTTCTTT
>.|.|TRBV5-1|TRBJ2-2
CASSLALTGELFF
TGCGCCAGCAGCTTGGCCTTAACCGGGGAGCTGTTTTTT
>.|TRBD2|TRBV7-8|TRBJ2-7
CASRGGVLEQYF
TGTGCCAGCCGGGGGGGTGTGCTCGAGCAGTACTTC
>.|.|TRBV19|TRBJ2-1
CASSMSRGPHNEQFF
TGTGCCAGTAGTATGAGCAGGGGTCCACACAATGAGCAGTTCTTC
>.|TRBD1|TRBV9|TRBJ1-2
CASSVAEQGAEVYGYTF
TGTGCCAGCAGCGTAGCCGAACAGGGGGCGGAAGTGTATGGCTACACCTTC
>.|TRBD2|TRBV20-1|TRBJ2-1
CSATGTSVNEQFF
TGCAGTGCAACCGGGACTAGCGTCAATGAGCAGTTCTTC
>.|.|TRBV6-5|TRBJ1-1
CASSYGSRVYTEAFF
TGTGCCAGCAGTTACGGTAGTAGGGTATACACTGAAGCTTTCTTT
>.|.|TRBV7-9|TRBJ2-3
CASSLPPITDTQYF
TGTGCCAGCAGCTTACCCCCCATCACAGATACGCAGTATTTT
>.|TRBD1|TRBV14|TRBJ1-2
CASSPRDRANYGYTF
TGTGCCAGCAGCCCCCGGGACAGGGCTAACTATGGCTACACCTTC
>.|.|TRBV6-1|TRBJ1-5
CASSGRINQPQHF
TGTGCCAGCAGTGGACGAATAAATCAGCCCCAGCATTTT
>.|.|TRBV19|TRBJ1-2
CASLNSAQGFNYGYTF
TGTGCCAGTCTAAATTCAGCACAGGGATTCAACTATGGCTACACCTTC
>.|.|TRBV18|TRBJ1-1
CASSLKGSMNTEAFF
TGTGCCAGCTCACTTAAGGGCAGCATGAACACTGAAGCTTTCTTT
>.|.|TRBV21-1|TRBJ2-7
CASSKVGAGNSYEQYF
.
>.|TRBD1|TRBV11-3|TRBJ2-3
CASSLRQGGTDTQYF
TGTGCCAGCAGCCTCAGACAGGGTGGTACAGATACGCAGTATTTT
>.|.|TRBV7-2|TRBJ2-2
CASSSILEGQLFF
TGTGCCAGCAGCTCGATATTGGAGGGGCAGCTGTTTTTT
>.|.|TRBV5-1|TRBJ1-5
CASSLEGGASQPQHF
TGCGCCAGCAGCTTGGAGGGGGGGGCGAGTCAGCCCCAGCATTTT
>few|.|TRBV27|TRBJ1-2
CASSPGYRGRGYTF
TGTGCCAGCAGCCCCGGGTATAGGGGACGTGGCTACACCTTC
>.|TRBD1|TRBV2|TRBJ2-2
CASSEMLIGTGGTGELFF
TGTGCCAGCAGTGAAATGCTGATTGGGACAGGGGGCACCGGGGAGCTGTTTTTT
>.|.|TRBV2|TRBJ2-3
CASSEAQAGFTDTQYF
TGTGCCAGCAGTGAAGCGCAGGCAGGGTTCACAGATACGCAGTATTTT
>few|.|TRBV19|TRBJ1-5
CASSMSWGAINQPQHF
TGTGCCAGTAGTATGAGTTGGGGGGCTATCAATCAGCCCCAGCATTTT
>.|.|TRBV7-8|TRBJ2-5
CASSREETQYF
TGTGCCAGCAGCCGCGAAGAGACCCAGTACTTC
>.|TRBD1|TRBV19|TRBJ1-1
CASSGLQGRGVTEAFF
TGTGCCAGTAGTGGTTTACAGGGGCGTGGGGTCACTGAAGCTTTCTTT
>.|TRBD1|TRBV11-2|TRBJ1-4
CASSFPRDRAELFF
TGTGCCAGCAGCTTTCCTCGGGACAGGGCGGAACTGTTTTTT
>.|TRBD1|TRBV12-3/TRBV12-4|TRBJ1-3
CASSSDRGDTIYF
TGTGCCAGCAGTTCCGACAGGGGGGACACCATATATTTT
>.|TRBD2|TRBV27|TRBJ2-3
CASSTGGSSTDTQYF
TGTGCCAGCAGCACGGGGGGGTCTAGCACAGATACGCAGTATTTT
>few|TRBD2|TRBV14|TRBJ2-7
CASSQWTSATYEQYF
TGTGCCAGCAGCCAGTGGACTAGCGCAACCTACGAGCAGTACTTC
>.|TRBD1|TRBV12-3/TRBV12-4|TRBJ1-2
CASNRGQNGYTF
TGTGCCAGCAACAGGGGGCAAAATGGCTACACCTTC
>.|.|TRBV6-5|TRBJ2-7
CASSYSRRDPAYEQYF
TGTGCCAGCAGTTACTCTAGGCGGGACCCCGCCTACGAGCAGTACTTC
>.|.|TRBV7-8|TRBJ1-5
CASSSSWDGLNQPQHF
TGTGCCAGCAGCTCCTCTTGGGACGGACTCAATCAGCCCCAGCATTTT
>.|.|TRBV6-1|TRBJ2-2
CASSEQGFSGELFF
TGTGCCAGCAGTGAGCAGGGTTTCTCCGGGGAGCTGTTTTTT
>few|.|TRBV6-1|TRBJ1-1
CASSPQATNTEAFF
TGTGCCAGCAGCCCCCAGGCGACGAACACTGAAGCTTTCTTT
>few|TRBD1|TRBV24-1|TRBJ1-5
CATSDSTGTGSVQHF
TGTGCCACCAGTGACTCTACCGGGACAGGGTCTGTCCAGCATTTT
>.|TRBD1|TRBV20-1|TRBJ1-4
CSARGDSEKLFF
TGCAGTGCTAGAGGGGACAGTGAAAAACTGTTTTTT
>.|TRBD2|TRBV7-2|TRBJ2-7
CASSLATSGIGDEQYF
TGTGCCAGCAGCTTAGCGACTAGCGGGATCGGAGACGAGCAGTACTTC
>.|TRBD2|TRBV10-3|TRBJ2-2
CAIPGPPSGTFDTGELFF
TGTGCCATCCCCGGGCCGCCTAGCGGGACGTTCGACACCGGGGAGCTGTTTTTT
>few|.|TRBV20-1|TRBJ1-2
CSAPYQTGDYGYTF
TGCAGTGCTCCGTACCAGACAGGAGACTATGGCTACACCTTC
>.|.|TRBV20-1|TRBJ2-1
CSAGGRSYNEQFF
TGCAGTGCTGGGGGGCGCTCCTACAATGAGCAGTTCTTC
>.|.|TRBV20-1|TRBJ2-7
CSASGTDYEQYF
TGCAGTGCTAGTGGGACGGATTACGAGCAGTACTTC
>few|TRBD1|TRBV19|TRBJ1-6
CASSIDRGPSPLHF
TGTGCCAGTAGTATCGACAGGGGACCCTCACCCCTCCACTTT
>.|.|TRBV11-2|TRBJ2-7
CASSLRRTSYEQYF
TGTGCCAGCAGCCTAAGGAGGACCTCCTACGAGCAGTACTTC